Listed below are T cell receptor beta chains from one sample, sequenced in a study of vaccination and CD4 T cells after COVID-19. TCRdb independently ran MiXCR on the PCR reads; one entry per CDR3 protein. The sample has about 17,000 distinct CDR3 sequences, 40% to 55% seen once. For these receptors, no antigen is known. This material consisted of CD4+ T cells from blood, cultured in vitro, taken before SARS-CoV-2 vaccination. The receptors shown here come from a human donor who received a COVID-19 vaccine. The CDR3 runs from the conserved cysteine through the conserved F or W. Fields, in order: D gene, V gene, clone size, J gene, CDR3 DNA, CDR3 protein. A D gene is named only where the DNA matches it firmly. Size values are once, few and many counts, or a class for expanded clones, and some rows have none.

TRBD2	TRBV20-1	.	TRBJ2-7	TGCAGTGCTAGACCGATACTAAGCGGGAGGGTTTACGAGCAGTACTTC	CSARPILSGRVYEQYF
.	TRBV6-5	.	TRBJ1-1	TGTGCCAGCAGTTACTCCGGGGGGTCGAACACTGAAGCTTTCTTT	CASSYSGGSNTEAFF
TRBD1	TRBV19	.	TRBJ1-6	TGTGCCAGTAGTATCGGACAGGGTGATAATTCACCCCTCCACTTT	CASSIGQGDNSPLHF
TRBD1	TRBV24-1	.	TRBJ2-3	TGTGCCACCAGTGAGATAAACAGGGGGCCAGATACGCAGTATTTT	CATSEINRGPDTQYF
TRBD1	TRBV6-2/TRBV6-3	few	TRBJ1-2	TGTGCCAGCAGTCGCAGCTCGACAGGGAGGGAAGGCTACACCTTC	CASSRSSTGREGYTF
.	TRBV11-2	few	TRBJ2-5	TGTGCCAGTCATTGGACGGGGGCCCACCAAGAGACCCAGTACTTC	CASHWTGAHQETQYF
.	TRBV6-5	.	TRBJ2-7	TGTGCCAGCAGTTTACAGGGTTGGCTCAACTACGAGCAGTACTTC	CASSLQGWLNYEQYF
.	TRBV7-9	few	TRBJ1-2	TGTGCCACCGAAGTATCGGGACCGGCCGGTGGCTACACCTTC	CATEVSGPAGGYTF
TRBD2	TRBV6-2/TRBV6-3	.	TRBJ2-1	TGTGCCAGCAGTTACCGTAGCGGGGGCTCCTACAATGAGCAGTTCTTC	CASSYRSGGSYNEQFF
TRBD1	TRBV19	.	TRBJ1-1	TGTGCCAGTAAGGACAGGGGCGGGAACACTGAAGCTTTCTTT	CASKDRGGNTEAFF
.	TRBV27	.	TRBJ1-2	TGTGCCAGCGGGACGACAGCTAACTATGGCTACACCTTC	CASGTTANYGYTF
TRBD1	TRBV2	.	TRBJ2-7	TGTGCCAGCAGCCCCGACAGGGGCGAACATTACGAGCAGTACTTC	CASSPDRGEHYEQYF
TRBD1	TRBV7-9	few	TRBJ1-3	TGTGCCAGCAGCTTAGTCGTGGGACAGACCTCTGGAAACACCATATATTTT	CASSLVVGQTSGNTIYF
.	TRBV10-3	few	TRBJ2-2	TGTGCCATCAGTGAGTGGTCACGGAACACCGGGGAGCTGTTTTTT	CAISEWSRNTGELFF
TRBD1	TRBV2	few	TRBJ2-7	TGTGCCAGCAGAGACCGGGACAGGGGTAACGAGCAGTACTTC	CASRDRDRGNEQYF
.	TRBV5-5	.	TRBJ2-3	TGCGCCAGCAGCGTCCCCACAGATACGCAGTATTTT	CASSVPTDTQYF
.	TRBV20-1	few	TRBJ2-1	TGCAGTGCTAGAGTGAGTGGGGGGAGCACCTACAATGAGCAGTTCTTC	CSARVSGGSTYNEQFF
.	TRBV5-1	.	TRBJ1-3	TGCGCCAGCAGCTTAATACAGGGATCGGCCTCTGGAAACACCATATATTTT	CASSLIQGSASGNTIYF
.	TRBV6-4	.	TRBJ1-1	TGTGCCAGCAGTGACTCAGTGAACACTGAAGCTTTCTTT	CASSDSVNTEAFF
.	TRBV24-1	.	TRBJ1-5	TGTGCCACCAGAGACAGAGGAGGTGGCAATCAGCCCCAGCATTTT	CATRDRGGGNQPQHF
TRBD1	TRBV7-3	.	TRBJ2-3	TGTGCCAGCAGCGCGACAGGGGGAGATACGCAGTATTTT	CASSATGGDTQYF
.	TRBV20-1	.	TRBJ1-4	TGCAGCAGCCGGGATATAAATGAAAAACTGTTTTTT	CSSRDINEKLFF
TRBD1	TRBV10-3	.	TRBJ1-1	TGTGCCATCAGTGAGCGTGGGCAGGGGGTTGAAGCTTTCTTT	CAISERGQGVEAFF
.	TRBV20-1	.	TRBJ2-7	TGCAGTGCTAGTAGACCCGACGGGAGCTCCTACGAGCAGTACTTC	CSASRPDGSSYEQYF
.	TRBV30	once	TRBJ2-1	TGTGCCTGGACATATTACAATGAGCAGTTCTTC	CAWTYYNEQFF
TRBD1	TRBV7-6	once	TRBJ2-2	TGTGCCAGCAGCTTCGGACAGGACAACACCGGGGAGCTGTTTTTT	CASSFGQDNTGELFF
.	TRBV19	.	TRBJ1-1	TGTGCCAGTAGTATTTGGAACACTGAAGCTTTCTTT	CASSIWNTEAFF
.	TRBV12-3/TRBV12-4	.	TRBJ2-5	TGTGCCAGCAGTCGCGCACTCGCCGGGGAGACCCAGTACTTC	CASSRALAGETQYF
.	TRBV2	.	TRBJ2-3	TGTGCCAGCAGATGGCGGAGACTCACAGATACGCAGTATTTT	CASRWRRLTDTQYF